This T cell receptor (beta chain) was obtained from a study of spatial heterogeneity in lung cancer. Looking at the study overall: More than eight raw reads, on average, carried each unique TCR and UMI combination.

This clonotype was counted between two and nine times. Its antigen remains unidentified. CDR1 and CDR2 from the germline V gene are LNHDA and SQIVND (reference sequence). The V gene lost 7 bases and the J gene lost 8 bases, with 21 bases spanning the gap. CDR3 length: 15 residues. The time point is: sample taken at primary tumor resection. Sequencing covered unsorted whole RNA taken from tumor, nontumor lung or frozen PBMC. A total of roughly 72 untreated early-stage non-small cell lung cancer patients served as donors. General observations from the study: Expanded tumor TCRs that were ubiquitous appeared in blood more at resection than follow-up.

Unique molecular identifiers tagged every individual TCR cDNA molecule. TCRdb itself ran the 5' RACE reads through MiXCR, one entry per CDR3 protein. This sample has 30,000 to 45,000 distinct CDR3 sequences, with 7.5% to 8% found just once. The chain has TRBV19 and TRBJ1-5; D unclear. This specimen was PBMCs, taken at surgery. The source is a male donor with early-stage non-small cell lung cancer. CDR3 loop: CASTSPSAATEPQHF. CDR3 sequence (DNA): TGTGCCAGTACCTCCCCTTCGGCAGCCACGGAGCCCCAGCATTTT.